The next 30 T cell receptor beta chains were all read from a single sample in a study of blood T cell repertoires in COVID-19. Sequencing was performed with immunoSEQ multiplex PCR; in TCRdb, only in-frame clones are kept and a portion is missing. The data contain about 31,000 clones, 89% of them singletons. The sequencing sample was made of peripheral blood. The source of these receptors is a middle-aged woman with active or convalescent COVID-19.

This sequence joins TRBV4-1 and TRBJ1-2; TRBD1 is a possible D gene (6 bases). Trimming stripped 0 bases from V and 8 bases from J, with 16 bases between. Germline V CDR1 and CDR2: MGHRA, YSYEKL. CDR3 length: 15 residues. CDR3 sequence reads: CASSQDRQGTLGYTF. As DNA, the CDR3 is TGCGCCAGCAGCCAAGATAGGCAGGGGACGCTCGGCTACACCTTC.

This chain connects TRBV4-3 to TRBJ2-7; D might be TRBD1 (6 bases). Germline assignment: CDR1 LGHNA and CDR2 YSLEER. V dropped 0 bases and J dropped 0 bases, with 12 bases sitting between them. The CDR3 is 16 amino acids. The CDR3 loop is CASSQDWQGSSYEQYF. CDR3 bases: TGCGCCAGCAGCCAAGATTGGCAGGGGAGCTCCTACGAGCAGTACTTC.

This sequence joins TRBV28 and TRBJ1-2, with 7 positions matching TRBD1. Losses at the gene ends were 6 bases for V and 4 bases for J; bases not matched to a gene: 8. Germline V gives CDR1 MDHEN, CDR2 SYDVKM. The CDR3 length is 14 residues. Written as DNA, the CDR3 is TGTGCCAGCAGCCTTGGACAGGCGAGCTATGGCTACACCTTC. Protein product: CASSLGQASYGYTF.

The chain couples TRBV2 to TRBJ2-4, with a tentative D call TRBD2 (5 bases). The CDR3 covers 20 residues. CDR1 and CDR2 from the germline V gene are SNHLY and FYNNEI. Trimming shortened V by 2 bases and J by 0 bases, and 23 bases separated the two germline ends. CDR3: CASSEPDSRATSGAKNIQYF. CDR3 nucleotide sequence: TGTGCCAGCAGTGAACCGGACTCGCGAGCGACATCAGGAGCCAAAAACATTCAGTACTTC.

The chain joins TRBV14 to TRBJ1-2; D is unresolved. The V end lost 0 bases, the J end lost 8 bases, and 16 bases lay between the germline ends. This CDR3 spans 15 amino acids. Germline V lookup: CDR1 SGHDN, CDR2 FVKESK. The CDR3 loop is CASSQDRGALRGYTF. CDR3 bases: TGTGCCAGCAGCCAAGATCGGGGTGCCCTAAGGGGCTACACCTTC. The variable domain in full, completed from reference TRBV14 and TRBJ1-2, reads EAGVTQFPSHSVIEKGQTVTLRCDPISGHDNLYWYRRVMGKEIKFLLHFVKESKQDESGMPNNRFLAERTGGTYSTLKVQPAELEDSGVYFCASSQDRGALRGYTFGSGTRLTVV.

The chain employs TRBV9 and TRBJ1-4; 9 bases agree with TRBD1. Per germline, CDR1 SGDLS and CDR2 YYNGEE. This CDR3 is 14 amino acids long. V was clipped by 3 bases and J by 11 bases; unmatched bases: 8. The CDR3 nucleotides are TGTGCCAGCAGCGAAACAGGGGGCGTCGGGAAACTGTTTTTT. Residues: CASSETGGVGKLFF.

The chain couples TRBV3-1 (or the pseudogene TRBV3-2) to TRBJ2-1, with unresolved D. Trimming took off 5 bases at V and 5 bases at J, with 4 bases between the two ends. Per germline, CDR1 LGHDT and CDR2 YNNKEL (reference sequence). The CDR3 runs to 11 residues. The CDR3 sequence is CASSFNNEQFF. In DNA form, the CDR3 reads TGTGCCAGCAGCTTCAACAATGAGCAGTTCTTC.

This clone was seen only once. The J gene is TRBJ1-2, the V gene TRBV6-6; no firm D call. The CDR3 length is 14 residues. V was pared by 8 bases and J by 0 bases, with 13 bases between. The germline gives CDR1 MNHNY, CDR2 SVGAGI (reference sequence). The CDR3 DNA sequence: TGTGCCAGCTTTCCTGGGAGGGCTAACTATGGCTACACCTTC. It translates to CASFPGRANYGYTF.

The chain is built from TRBV7-9 and TRBJ2-2, with D perhaps matching TRBD2 (5 bases). CDR3 length: 14 amino acids. V lost 4 bases to trimming and J lost 6 bases, with 12 bases between them. Germline V gives CDR1 SEHNR, CDR2 FQNEAQ (reference sequence). CDR3 loop: CASSSELVPGELFF. CDR3 in DNA: TGTGCCAGCAGCTCAGAACTAGTTCCCGGGGAGCTGTTTTTT.

The rearrangement uses TRBV21-1 and TRBJ1-1; TRBD1, the table's D call, lacks a check against the DNA. TRBV21-1 is deemed a pseudogene. CDR3 size: 15 residues. CDR3 region: CASSPTTGVNTEAFF. The CDR3 bases are TGTGCCAGCAGCCCTACCACAGGGGTGAACACTGAAGCTTTCTTT.

The chain links TRBV9 to TRBJ1-4, with TRBD1 as a possible D gene (5 bases). V gave up 3 bases and J gave up 7 bases, with 22 bases separating them. The germline V gene has CDR1 SGDLS and CDR2 YYNGEE. The CDR3 has 17 residues. This CDR3 is CASSASPGGVNGEKLFF. The CDR3 nucleotides are TGTGCCAGCAGCGCCAGCCCCGGGGGGGTTAATGGTGAAAAACTGTTTTTT.

The J gene is TRBJ1-3, the V gene TRBV5-1; D is unresolved. Between the trimmed V and J ends, which lost 5 bases and 0 bases, there was a span of 12 bases. The CDR3 totals 15 residues. The germline V gene has CDR1 SGHRS and CDR2 YFSETQ. The CDR3 nucleotides are TGCGCCAGCAGACGATCTGCAGGCTCTGGAAACACCATATATTTT. Protein product: CASRRSAGSGNTIYF. Full variable domain (remainder filled in from reference TRBV5-1 and TRBJ1-3): KAGVTQTPRYLIKTRGQQVTLSCSPISGHRSVSWYQQTPGQGLQFLFEYFSETQRNKGNFPGRFSGRQFSNSRSEMNVSTLELGDSALYLCASRRSAGSGNTIYFGEGSWLTVV.

This clone was seen once. The rearrangement joins TRBV7-8 to TRBJ1-5; a weak D match, TRBD1 (6 bases). This CDR3 contains 12 residues. Trimming removed 3 bases from V and 11 bases from J, with 11 bases in between. From germline, CDR1 is SGHVS and CDR2 FQNEAQ. As DNA, the CDR3 is TGTGCCAGCAGCTTTGAGGGGGGGACCCAGCATTTT. Its protein product is CASSFEGGTQHF.

The chain carries TRBV28 and TRBJ2-5, with TRBD1 as a possible D gene (5 bases). The CDR3 is 13 amino acids. V was trimmed by 5 bases and J by 3 bases, leaving 10 bases between them. Germline CDR1 and CDR2: MDHEN and SYDVKM. The CDR3, as DNA: TGTGCCAGCAGTATTCCGACAGAAGAGACCCAGTACTTC. It is translated as CASSIPTEETQYF.

The chain has TRBV15 and TRBJ1-2; D gene unclear. CDR3 length: 15 residues. The germline V and J ends were trimmed by 0 bases and 0 bases, with 8 bases remaining between them. Germline V lookup: CDR1 LNHNV, CDR2 YYDKDF (reference sequence). CDR3 in amino acids: CATSRETGANYGYTF. CDR3 coding DNA: TGTGCCACCAGCAGAGAAACCGGAGCTAACTATGGCTACACCTTC.

This clone appeared once. The chain couples TRBV6-5 to TRBJ2-7, with 7 bases matching TRBD2. The ends lost 7 bases at V and 3 bases at J; junction bases unmatched: 9. From germline, CDR1 is MNHEY and CDR2 SVGAGI. The CDR3 is made up of 14 amino acids. CDR3 residues: CASNRDGDYYEQYF. In DNA, the CDR3 is TGTGCCAGCAACCGGGACGGGGACTACTACGAGCAGTACTTC.

The CDR3 loop is CASSWGLLADYEQYF. For the CDR3, the DNA is TGCGCCAGCAGCTGGGGTTTGCTAGCGGACTACGAGCAGTACTTC. The chain carries TRBV5-1 and TRBJ2-7, with 7 positions matching TRBD2. CDR1 and CDR2 (germline): SGHRS, YFSETQ. The CDR3 totals 15 residues. V trimming: 3 bases; J trimming: 3 bases; junction bases outside the gene matches: 9.

Only one count was recorded for this clone. The V call is TRBV27, the J call TRBJ2-2; TRBD1 matches at 11 bases. This CDR3 has 20 residues. CDR1 is MNHEY and CDR2 is SMNVEV in the germline V gene (reference sequence). The V gene end was trimmed by 4 bases and the J gene end by 0 bases; junction bases not matched to a gene: 13. CDR3 region: CASSSGRTGGRFANTGELFF. The CDR3 DNA is TGTGCCAGCAGTTCAGGAAGGACAGGGGGCAGGTTCGCGAACACCGGGGAGCTGTTTTTT.

This clone was detected only once. This chain joins TRBV23-1 and TRBJ2-1; 11 bases align to TRBD1. TRBV23-1 is marked as an open reading frame, function uncertain. There are 20 residues in the CDR3. J gave up 0 bases and V 7 bases, and 17 bases lay outside the gene matches. CDR3 in amino acids: CASTQGQGAPSGNSYNEQFF. Written as DNA, the CDR3 is TGCGCCAGCACCCAAGGACAGGGGGCTCCTAGCGGGAACTCCTACAATGAGCAGTTCTTC.

The chain combines TRBV19 with TRBJ2-1; 7 nucleotides agree with TRBD2. The length of the CDR3 is 16 residues. Germline loops: CDR1 LNHDA, CDR2 SQIVND (reference sequence). The V segment lost 3 bases and the J segment 6 bases; nucleotides outside the gene matches: 11. The DNA of the CDR3 is TGTGCCAGTAGTATGGTCGGGGGAGCGGGGTTCAATGAGCAGTTCTTC. Protein: CASSMVGGAGFNEQFF.

V gene TRBV5-8 combines with J gene TRBJ2-1, with TRBD2 matching over 16 bases. The J segment lost 4 bases and the V segment lost 4 bases, leaving 11 bases of the junction unmatched. The CDR3 sequence is 19 residues long. CDR1 and CDR2 from the germline V gene are SGHTS and YDEGEE. The CDR3 region has the DNA TGTGCCAGCAGCAAACTCGGGACTAGCGGGGGGGCAAGGTACAATGAGCAGTTCTTC. This sequence encodes CASSKLGTSGGARYNEQFF.

The chain links TRBV3-1 (or the pseudogene TRBV3-2) to TRBJ2-7; D is perhaps TRBD2 (6 bases). This CDR3 region has 15 residues. CDR1 is LGHDT, CDR2 YNNKEL, per germline (reference sequence). The V and J ends lost 4 bases and 4 bases respectively, with 17 bases between them. The CDR3 DNA reads TGTGCCAGCAGCCCCCAGTCTAGCGTCATTTACGAGCAGTACTTC. Amino acids: CASSPQSSVIYEQYF.

The chain employs TRBV12-3 or TRBV12-4 and TRBJ2-7; D remains unclear. Trimming pared 3 bases from V and 5 bases from J, leaving 11 bases between. CDR3 length: 13 residues. As DNA, the CDR3 is TGTGCCAGCAGTTTGGTCGGTCGAGACGAGCAGTACTTC. As protein: CASSLVGRDEQYF.

The CDR3 sequence is CASSPRTSNEQFF. Written as DNA, the CDR3 is TGTGCCAGCAGCCCCAGGACTAGCAATGAGCAGTTCTTC. V is TRBV5-5 and J is TRBJ2-1; TRBD2 matches at 7 bases. The CDR3 length is 13 residues. Trimming at V came to 4 bases and at J to 6 bases, leaving 4 bases not matched to a gene. Germline V gene lookup returns CDR1 SGHKS and CDR2 YYEKEE (reference sequence).

This chain links TRBV18 with TRBJ2-6, with a possible D match to TRBD1 (6 bases). The V and J ends lost 3 bases and 0 bases respectively, with 24 bases between them. The CDR3 has 21 residues. Per germline, CDR1 KGHSH and CDR2 LQKENI. Here the CDR3 reads CASSPGGQTILSLSGANVLTF. The CDR3 DNA reads as TGTGCCAGCTCACCCGGAGGACAGACTATCCTCTCACTCTCTGGGGCCAACGTCCTGACTTTC.

The sample holds one count of this clone. The gene calls are TRBV19 and TRBJ2-5, with no clear D. Looked up from germline, CDR1 is LNHDA and CDR2 is SQIVND (reference sequence). V dropped 1 base and J dropped 5 bases, with 14 bases sitting between them. CDR3 length: 15 residues. DNA for the CDR3: TGTGCCAGTAGTATAGGTACTTCACCTGCGGAGACCCAGTACTTC. Protein product: CASSIGTSPAETQYF.

V is TRBV19 and J is TRBJ2-5; D is perhaps TRBD2 (6 bases). Trimming removed 7 bases at V and 5 bases at J, with 20 bases between. CDR3 length: 15 amino acids. Germline CDR1 LNHDA, CDR2 SQIVND (reference sequence). CDR3 protein: CASMGYGGEGETQYF. For the CDR3, the DNA is TGTGCCAGTATGGGATACGGGGGAGAGGGGGAGACCCAGTACTTC.

The rearrangement uses TRBV2 and TRBJ1-2, with 9 bases that match TRBD1. The CDR3 is 15 residues long. The germline CDR1 and CDR2 sequences are SNHLY and FYNNEI. Trimming removed 4 bases from V and 4 bases from J; junction bases left unmatched: 7. CDR3 loop: CASSGSGGQGYGYTF. The CDR3 nucleotides are TGTGCCAGCAGTGGCTCGGGGGGACAGGGCTATGGCTACACCTTC.

The table lists this clone with a few counts. The V call is TRBV13, the J call TRBJ1-6; D is ambiguous. This CDR3 is 15 amino acids long. From germline, CDR1 is PRHDT and CDR2 FYEKMQ (reference sequence). V gave up 0 bases and J gave up 5 bases, with 8 bases separating them. The CDR3 loop is CASSLGSGHNSPLHF. CDR3 coding DNA: TGTGCCAGCAGCTTAGGTTCAGGCCATAATTCACCCCTCCACTTT.

The CDR3 reads CASSPSSGSTGELFF. The CDR3 bases are TGTGCCAGCAGTCCGTCCTCCGGGAGCACCGGGGAGCTGTTTTTT. This chain uses TRBV2 with TRBJ2-2, with TRBD2 as a possible D gene (6 bases). This CDR3 comprises 15 residues. Trimming stripped 5 bases from V and 4 bases from J, with 14 bases between. Germline loops: CDR1 SNHLY, CDR2 FYNNEI.